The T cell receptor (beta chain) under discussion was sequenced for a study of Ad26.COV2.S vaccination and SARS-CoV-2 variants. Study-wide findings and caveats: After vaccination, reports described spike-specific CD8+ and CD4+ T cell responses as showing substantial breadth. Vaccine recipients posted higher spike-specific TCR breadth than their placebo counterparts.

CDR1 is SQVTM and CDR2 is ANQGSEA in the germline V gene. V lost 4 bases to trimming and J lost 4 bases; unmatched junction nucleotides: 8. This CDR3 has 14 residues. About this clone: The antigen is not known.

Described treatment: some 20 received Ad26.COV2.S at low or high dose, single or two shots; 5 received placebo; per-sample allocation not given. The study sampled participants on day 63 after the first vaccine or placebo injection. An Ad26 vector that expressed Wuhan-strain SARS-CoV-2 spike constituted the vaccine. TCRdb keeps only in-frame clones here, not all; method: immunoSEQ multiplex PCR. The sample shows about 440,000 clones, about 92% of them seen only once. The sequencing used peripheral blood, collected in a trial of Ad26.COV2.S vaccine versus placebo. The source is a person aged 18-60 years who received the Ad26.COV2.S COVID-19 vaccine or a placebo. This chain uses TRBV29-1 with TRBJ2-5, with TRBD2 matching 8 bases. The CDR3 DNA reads TGCAGCGTTGTGATGGGACTAGGCGGAGAGACCCAGTACTTC. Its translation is CSVVMGLGGETQYF.